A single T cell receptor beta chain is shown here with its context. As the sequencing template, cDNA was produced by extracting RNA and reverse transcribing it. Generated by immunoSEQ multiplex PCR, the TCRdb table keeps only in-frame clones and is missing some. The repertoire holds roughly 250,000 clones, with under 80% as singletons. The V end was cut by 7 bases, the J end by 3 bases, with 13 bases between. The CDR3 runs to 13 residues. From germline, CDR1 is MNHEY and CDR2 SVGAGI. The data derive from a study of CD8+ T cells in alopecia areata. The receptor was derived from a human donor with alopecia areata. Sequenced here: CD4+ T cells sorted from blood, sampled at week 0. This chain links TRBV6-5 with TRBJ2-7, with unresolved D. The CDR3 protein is CASTPAGHYEQYF. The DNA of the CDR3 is TGTGCCAGCACCCCCGCTGGCCACTACGAGCAGTACTTC.